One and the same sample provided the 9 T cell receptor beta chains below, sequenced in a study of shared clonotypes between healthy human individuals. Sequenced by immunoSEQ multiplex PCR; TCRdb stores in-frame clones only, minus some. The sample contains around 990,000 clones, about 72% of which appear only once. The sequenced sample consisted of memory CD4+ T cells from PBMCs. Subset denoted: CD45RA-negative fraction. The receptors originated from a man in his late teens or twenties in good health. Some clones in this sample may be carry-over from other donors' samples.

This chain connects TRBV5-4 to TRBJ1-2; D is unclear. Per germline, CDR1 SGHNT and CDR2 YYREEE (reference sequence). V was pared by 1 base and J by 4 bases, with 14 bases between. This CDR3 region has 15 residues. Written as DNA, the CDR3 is TGTGCCAGCAGCTTGTCGTCGGATGCCCCCTATGGCTACACCTTC. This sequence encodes CASSLSSDAPYGYTF. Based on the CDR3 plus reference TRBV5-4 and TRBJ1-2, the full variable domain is ETGVTQSPTHLIKTRGQQVTLRCSSQSGHNTVSWYQQALGQGPQFIFQYYREEENGRGNFPPRFSGLQFPNYSSELNVNALELDDSALYLCASSLSSDAPYGYTFGSGTRLTVV.

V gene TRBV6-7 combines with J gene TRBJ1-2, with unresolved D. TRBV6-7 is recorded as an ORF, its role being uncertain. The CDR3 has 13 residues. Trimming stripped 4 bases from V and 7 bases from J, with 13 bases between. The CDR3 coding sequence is TGTGCCAGCAGTTCGCGTTTTTGTGGTGGCTACACCTTC. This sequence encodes CASSSRFCGGYTF.

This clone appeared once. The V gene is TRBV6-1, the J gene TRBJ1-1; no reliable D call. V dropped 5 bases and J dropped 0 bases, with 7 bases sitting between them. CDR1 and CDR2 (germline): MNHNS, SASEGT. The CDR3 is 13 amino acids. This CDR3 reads CASSTDLNTEAFF. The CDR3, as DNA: TGTGCCAGCAGTACGGATTTGAACACTGAAGCTTTCTTT.

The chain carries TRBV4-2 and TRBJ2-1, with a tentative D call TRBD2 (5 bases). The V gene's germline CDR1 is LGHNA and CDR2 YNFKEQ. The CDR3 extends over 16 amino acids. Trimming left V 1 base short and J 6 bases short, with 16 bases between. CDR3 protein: CASSQGRVARSNEQFF. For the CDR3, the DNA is TGTGCCAGCAGCCAAGGGCGGGTAGCAAGAAGCAATGAGCAGTTCTTC.

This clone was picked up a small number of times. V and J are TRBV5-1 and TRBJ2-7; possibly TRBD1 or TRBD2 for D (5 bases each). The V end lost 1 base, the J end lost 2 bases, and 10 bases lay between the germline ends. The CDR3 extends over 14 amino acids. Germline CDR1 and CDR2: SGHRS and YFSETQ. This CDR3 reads CASSLRDPAYEQYF. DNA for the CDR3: TGCGCCAGCAGCTTGAGGGACCCAGCCTACGAGCAGTACTTC.

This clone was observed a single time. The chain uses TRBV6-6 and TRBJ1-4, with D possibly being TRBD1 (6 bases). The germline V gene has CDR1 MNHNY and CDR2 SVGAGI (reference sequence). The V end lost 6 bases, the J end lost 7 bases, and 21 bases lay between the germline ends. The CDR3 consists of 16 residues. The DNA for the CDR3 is TGTGCCAGCAGCCCGGGGGGGGCAAGCGGTGTTGAAAAACTGTTTTTT. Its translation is CASSPGGASGVEKLFF.

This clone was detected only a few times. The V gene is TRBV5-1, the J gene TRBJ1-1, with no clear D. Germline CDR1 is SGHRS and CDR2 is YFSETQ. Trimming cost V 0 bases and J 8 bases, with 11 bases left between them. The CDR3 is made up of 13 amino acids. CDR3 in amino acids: CASSLVPSAEAFF. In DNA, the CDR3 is TGCGCCAGCAGCTTGGTTCCATCGGCGGAAGCTTTCTTT.

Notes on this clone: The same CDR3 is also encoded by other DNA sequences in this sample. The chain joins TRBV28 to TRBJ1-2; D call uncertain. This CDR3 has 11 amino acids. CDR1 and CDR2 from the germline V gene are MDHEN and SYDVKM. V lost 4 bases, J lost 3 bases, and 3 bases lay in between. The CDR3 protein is CASSSHYGYTF. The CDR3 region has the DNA TGTGCCAGCAGTTCCCACTATGGCTACACCTTC.

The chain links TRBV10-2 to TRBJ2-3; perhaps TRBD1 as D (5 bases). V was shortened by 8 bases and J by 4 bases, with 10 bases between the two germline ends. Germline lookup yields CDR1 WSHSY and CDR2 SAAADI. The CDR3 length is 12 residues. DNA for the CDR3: TGCGCCAGCCGGCAGGGTGCAGATACGCAGTATTTT. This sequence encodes CASRQGADTQYF.